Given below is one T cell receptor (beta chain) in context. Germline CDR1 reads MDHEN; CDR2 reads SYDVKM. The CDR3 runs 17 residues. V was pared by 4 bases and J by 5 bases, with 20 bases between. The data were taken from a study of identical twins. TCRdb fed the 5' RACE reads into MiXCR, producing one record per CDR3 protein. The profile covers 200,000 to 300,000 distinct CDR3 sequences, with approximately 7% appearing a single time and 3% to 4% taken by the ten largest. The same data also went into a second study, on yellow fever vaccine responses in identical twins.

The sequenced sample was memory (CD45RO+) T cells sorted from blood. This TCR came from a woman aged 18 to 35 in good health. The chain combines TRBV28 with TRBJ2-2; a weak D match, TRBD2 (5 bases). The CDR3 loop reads CASSSQDPGYGTGELFF. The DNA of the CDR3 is TGTGCCAGCAGTTCCCAAGATCCGGGATATGGAACCGGGGAGCTGTTTTTT.